This T cell receptor (beta chain) was captured in a study of blood T cell repertoires in COVID-19 (dated by TCRdb to 2020 to 2022). As for the study more broadly: Collaborator samples came from the United States, Italy and Spain and covered acute and convalescent phases of COVID-19. The prospective study material was composed of cDNA or gDNA derived from T cells, B-cell-depleted T cells, or PBMCs. Deeply sampled blood TCRbeta repertoires from subjects exposed to, actively infected with, or recovered from COVID-19 were included in the dataset. The repertoires were released in a freely available public database intended as a resource for research on the immune response to SARS-CoV-2. The samples were drawn from the first 160 participants of the ongoing ImmuneRACE study and from some 1,300 subjects provided by 6 global collaborators. Sample metadata almost always included a de-identified subject ID, COVID-19 status, age in years and sex. Where available, HLA class I and class II types were obtained from metadata supplied by the sample provider rather than from assay-based typing. Overall results and qualifications from the work: The quantity of clinical and demographic metadata differed by source and by participant and was supplied without curation.

Each collaborating institution followed its own protocols to collect whole blood in K2EDTA tubes. For TCRbeta analysis, collaborators shipped samples in one of three forms: frozen whole blood, isolated PBMCs, or DNA extracted from either of those sample types. On this clone itself: No antigen is known for it. Base qualities are missing; no much larger clone stands one base away.

TCRbeta CDR3 regions were amplified from genomic DNA using the immunoSEQ Assay, a bias-controlled multiplex PCR. The published analysis was carried out like this. The number of nucleated cells in each sample was estimated by amplification of reference gene primers within the assay. Sequence reads were collapsed and filtered to measure the absolute abundance of every unique TCRbeta CDR3 rearrangement. For each sample, productive Simpson clonality was calculated by taking the square root of Simpson's diversity index across productive rearrangements. Drawn from immuneACCESS, this table holds only the in-frame rearrangements with V and J called that TCRdb kept. Clones are partly lost; checked studies trace under half to an unresolved V gene and leave the rest unexplained. V and J calls and clone size come straight from that table; D and trimming were deduced from the DNA. The sample records over 80,000 clones, roughly nine tenths of which are singletons. The top ten clones comprise 8.5% to 10% of the sample.

V is clipped by 4 bases and J by 1 base, and the sequence between their germline boundaries is 11 bases long. The CDR3 measures 15 amino acids from cysteine to phenylalanine. The entry retains the CDR3 DNA only, 45 bases that are in frame from base 1. The germline V gene supplies CDR1 SGHVS and CDR2 FQNEAQ. The clonotype was recovered from a man in his forties or fifties with acute or convalescent COVID-19. Sequencing was done on a sample of peripheral blood. The rearrangement combines TRBV7-8 with TRBJ1-5, with TRBD1 tentatively as D gene (6 bases match). The DNA sequence is TGTGCCAGCAGCTCCTGGACAGAAAGCAATCAGCCCCAGCATTTT. It translates to CASSSWTESNQPQHF. Full variable domain (CDR3 extended with the reference TRBV7-8 and TRBJ1-5 proteins): GAGVSQSPRYKVAKRGQDVALRCDPISGHVSLFWYQQALGQGPEFLTYFQNEAQLDKSGLPSDRFFAERPEGSVSTLKIQRTQQEDSAVYLCASSSWTESNQPQHFGDGTRLSIL.